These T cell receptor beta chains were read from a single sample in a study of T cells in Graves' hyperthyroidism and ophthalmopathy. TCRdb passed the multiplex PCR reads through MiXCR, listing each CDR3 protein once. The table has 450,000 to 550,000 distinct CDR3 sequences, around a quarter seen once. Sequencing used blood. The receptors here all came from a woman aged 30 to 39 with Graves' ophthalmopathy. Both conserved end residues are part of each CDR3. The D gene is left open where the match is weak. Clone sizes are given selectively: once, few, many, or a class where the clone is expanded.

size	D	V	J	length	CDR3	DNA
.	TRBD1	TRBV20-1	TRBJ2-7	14	CSASSPGQNYEQYF	TGCAGTGCTTCCTCCCCGGGACAGAACTACGAGCAGTACTTC
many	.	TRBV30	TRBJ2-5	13	CAWSAYGGETQYF	TGTGCCTGGAGCGCCTATGGGGGGGAGACCCAGTACTTC
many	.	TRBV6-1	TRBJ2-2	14	CASSADRAGRELFF	TGTGCCAGCAGTGCGGACCGGGCGGGCCGGGAGCTGTTTTTT
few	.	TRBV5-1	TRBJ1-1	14	CASRNVLANTEAFF	TGCGCCAGCAGGAACGTTCTTGCGAACACTGAAGCTTTCTTT
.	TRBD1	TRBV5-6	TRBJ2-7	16	CASSPPAQDRSWRQYF	TGTGCCAGCAGCCCCCCCGCCCAGGACAGGAGCTGGCGGCAGTACTTC
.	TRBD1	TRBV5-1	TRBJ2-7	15	CASSLRGQGVYEQYF	TGCGCCAGCAGCTTGCGGGGACAGGGAGTCTACGAGCAGTACTTC
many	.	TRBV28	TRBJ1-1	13	CASCRRMNTEAFF	TGTGCCAGCTGCCGCCGGATGAACACTGAAGCTTTCTTT
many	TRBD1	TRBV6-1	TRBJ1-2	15	CASSRKWDSNYGYTF	TGTGCCAGCTCTAGAAAGTGGGACAGCAACTATGGCTACACCTTC
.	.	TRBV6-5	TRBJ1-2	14	CASSYISGLGGYTF	TGTGCCAGCAGTTACATTTCAGGGCTCGGCGGCTACACCTTC
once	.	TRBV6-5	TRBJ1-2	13	CASSYSEGRFLTF	TGTGCCAGCAGTTACTCAGAGGGACGCTTTCTTACCTTC
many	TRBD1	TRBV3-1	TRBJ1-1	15	CASSQPGQGNTEAFF	TGTGCCAGCAGTCAGCCGGGACAGGGGAACACTGAAGCTTTCTTT
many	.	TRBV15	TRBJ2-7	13	CATSRTTQTVQYF	TGTGCCACCAGCAGAACAACCCAGACAGTGCAGTACTTC
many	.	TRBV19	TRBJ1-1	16	CASSIQGGLMNTEAFF	TGTGCCAGTTCTATACAAGGGGGATTAATGAACACTGAAGCTTTCTTT
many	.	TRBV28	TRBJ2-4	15	CASSTGQTAKNIQYF	TGTGCCAGCAGCACAGGGCAGACAGCCAAAAACATTCAGTACTTC
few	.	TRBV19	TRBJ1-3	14	CASSRATSGNTIYF	TGTGCCAGTAGCAGGGCCACCTCTGGAAACACCATATATTTT
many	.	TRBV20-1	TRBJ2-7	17	CSARDLKRALSSYEQYF	TGCAGTGCTAGAGATCTTAAGCGGGCCCTGAGCTCCTACGAGCAGTACTTC
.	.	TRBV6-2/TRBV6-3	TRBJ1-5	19	CASSYSKAPLPLFNQPQHF	TGTGCCAGCAGTTACTCGAAGGCACCGCTTCCCCTTTTCAATCAGCCCCAGCATTTT
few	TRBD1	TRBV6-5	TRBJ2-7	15	CASSYVDRGTHEQYF	TGTGCCAGCAGTTACGTGGACAGGGGTACCCACGAGCAGTACTTC
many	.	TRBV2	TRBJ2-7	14	CASSPKGVSYEQYF	TGTGCCAGCAGCCCCAAGGGAGTCTCCTACGAGCAGTACTTC
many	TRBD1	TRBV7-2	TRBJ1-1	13	CASRRTGQGEAFF	TGTGCCAGCAGACGAACAGGACAGGGTGAAGCTTTCTTT
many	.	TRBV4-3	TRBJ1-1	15	CASSQDSGLNTEAFF	TGCGCCAGCAGCCAAGATAGCGGCCTGAACACTGAAGCTTTCTTT
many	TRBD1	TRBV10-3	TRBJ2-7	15	CAISESTGGGYEQYF	TGTGCCATCAGTGAGTCGACAGGGGGCGGGTACGAGCAGTACTTC
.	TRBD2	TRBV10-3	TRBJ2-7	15	CAISGSGRGSYEQYF	TGTGCCATCAGTGGTAGCGGGCGTGGCTCCTACGAGCAGTACTTC
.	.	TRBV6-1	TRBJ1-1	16	CASTLGGSQGVAEAFF	TGTGCCAGCACCCTGGGGGGTTCTCAGGGTGTCGCTGAAGCTTTCTTT
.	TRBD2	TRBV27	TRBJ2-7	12	CSTAGLFNEQYF	TGTTCCACAGCGGGGCTCTTTAACGAGCAGTACTTC
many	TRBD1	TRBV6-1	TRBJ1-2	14	CASSEGTGRRGYTF	TGTGCCAGCAGTGAGGGGACAGGGAGGCGCGGCTACACCTTC
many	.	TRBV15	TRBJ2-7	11	CATSSFYEQYF	TGTGCCACCAGCAGTTTTTACGAGCAGTACTTC
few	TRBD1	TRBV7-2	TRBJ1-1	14	CASRHGQANTEAFF	TGTGCCAGCAGGCACGGACAGGCGAACACTGAAGCTTTCTTT
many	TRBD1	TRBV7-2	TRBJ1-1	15	CASSAATGGTTEAFF	TGTGCCAGCAGCGCAGCAACAGGGGGCACCACTGAAGCTTTCTTT
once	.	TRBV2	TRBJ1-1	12	CASRGSRTEAFF	TGTGCCAGTAGGGGGAGTCGGACTGAAGCTTTCTTT
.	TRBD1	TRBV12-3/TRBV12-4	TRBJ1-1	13	CASSYRADREAFF	TGTGCCAGCAGTTACCGGGCCGACAGGGAGGCTTTCTTT
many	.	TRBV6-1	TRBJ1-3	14	CASSQLRSGNTIYF	TGTGCCAGCAGCCAACTCAGGTCTGGAAACACCATATATTTT
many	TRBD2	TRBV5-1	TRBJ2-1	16	CASSALAGVHYNEQFF	TGCGCCAGCAGCGCACTAGCGGGGGTACATTACAATGAGCAGTTCTTC
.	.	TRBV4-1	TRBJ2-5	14	CASSQGVLQETQYF	TGCGCCAGCAGCCAAGGTGTTCTCCAAGAGACCCAGTACTTC